This TCR beta chain stems from a study of beta chain features in type 1 diabetes. Findings of the study overall: Cells with high TCR expression could be over-represented when cDNA is sequenced. Healthy donors had naive, central memory and Treg TCRB repertoires that appeared less similar than those seen among patients.

CDR1 is SGHNT, CDR2 YYREEE, per germline (reference sequence). The junction had 9 bases not matched to a gene; V was cut back by 5 bases and J by 7 bases. This CDR3 spans 15 amino acids. This clone was seen a few times. The antigen is unknown. Expressed TCRB transcripts were sequenced because the isolated RNA had all been reverse transcribed beforehand. Method: immunoSEQ multiplex PCR; TCRdb's copy keeps in-frame clones and lacks some. The sample has nearly 350,000 clones; 8% are singletons. The sample consisted of central memory CD4+ T cells from blood. This clonotype was sampled from a woman younger than 35 in good health. J is TRBJ2-1 and V is TRBV5-4; 10 bases fit TRBD2. The CDR3 DNA reads as TGTGCCAGCAGAAAGCGGGAGGGACAGCCGAATGAGCAGTTCTTC. Its protein is CASRKREGQPNEQFF.